A single sample is the source of the 20 T cell receptor beta chains below, sequenced in a study of T-cell reconstitution after alpha-beta-depleted transplantation in children. This sample's TCRbeta library carried unique molecular identifier barcodes. One entry per CDR3 protein, called by TCRdb with MiXCR from the PCR reads. The data contain about 420,000 distinct CDR3 sequences, about a sixth of them seen just once; the ten biggest clones take up under 30%. The sequences come from PBMCs, mostly from graft donor cells, collected 360 days after TCRalphabeta/CD19-depleted stem cell transplant. Receptors originate from a boy under two years old who had a stem cell transplant for Wiskott-Aldrich syndrome, so the T cells may come from the graft donor.

The chain recombines TRBV7-7 with TRBJ2-1; D not resolved. The CDR3 length is 13 residues. Per germline, CDR1 SSHAT and CDR2 FNYEAQ (reference sequence). The V gene lost 1 base and the J gene lost 5 bases, with 6 bases spanning the gap. The CDR3 spells CASSLDNNNEQFF. The CDR3 DNA is TGTGCCAGCAGCTTAGACAATAACAATGAGCAGTTCTTC.

This clonotype was detected a few times. J is TRBJ2-7 and V is TRBV20-1, with D uncertain. Germline assignment: CDR1 DFQATT and CDR2 SNEGSKA (reference sequence). V lost 6 bases to trimming and J lost 6 bases, with 24 bases between them. The length of the CDR3 is 15 residues. The CDR3 here is CSALTITLVHGEQYF. In nucleotides, the CDR3 is TGCAGTGCCCTAACGATTACGCTAGTTCATGGCGAGCAGTACTTC.

A few counts support this clonotype. The J gene is TRBJ1-6, the V gene TRBV5-1; TRBD1 agrees at 7 bases. Germline values: CDR1 SGHRS, CDR2 YFSETQ. The J segment lost 5 bases and the V segment lost 3 bases, leaving 5 bases of the junction unmatched. The CDR3 has 15 residues. The CDR3, as DNA: TGCGCCAGCAGCTCCCGGGACAGAAATAATTCACCCCTCCACTTT. It encodes CASSSRDRNNSPLHF.

This clonotype was recorded a few times. The chain couples TRBV11-2 to TRBJ2-1; 8 positions match TRBD1. J lost 6 bases, V lost 6 bases, and 16 bases had no gene match. The CDR3 has 17 residues. Germline CDR1 and CDR2: SGHAT and FQNNGV. The CDR3 region is CASSFLPGQVQFNEQFF. Here the CDR3 DNA reads TGTGCCAGCAGTTTCCTTCCGGGACAGGTCCAATTCAATGAGCAGTTCTTC.

This chain uses TRBV7-9 with TRBJ2-1, with D hard to call. Germline V gives CDR1 SEHNR, CDR2 FQNEAQ (reference sequence). Trimming cost V 5 bases and J 15 bases, with 17 bases left between them. The CDR3 extends over 12 amino acids. CDR3 sequence (DNA): TGTGCCAGCAGCCTTCATGTTTCCAACGGGTTCTTC. It translates to CASSLHVSNGFF.

This clonotype was observed a few times. V and J are TRBV5-1 and TRBJ2-3, with a tentative D call TRBD2 (6 bases). CDR3 length: 15 residues. Trimming removed 3 bases from V and 4 bases from J, with 15 bases in between. The germline V gene encodes CDR1 SGHRS and CDR2 YFSETQ. In nucleotides, the CDR3 is TGCGCCAGCAGCTCATCTAGCGTGGGGGCAGATACGCAGTATTTT. The encoded protein is CASSSSSVGADTQYF.

The V call is TRBV6-5, the J call TRBJ2-2; D is uncertain. The CDR3 spans 16 residues. CDR1 and CDR2 from the germline V gene are MNHEY and SVGAGI. Between the trimmed V and J ends, which lost 1 base and 3 bases, there was a span of 12 bases. CDR3 sequence reads: CASSYFSGPHTGELFF. In DNA, the CDR3 is TGTGCCAGCAGTTACTTCTCCGGGCCCCACACCGGGGAGCTGTTTTTT.

The V and J genes are TRBV5-6 and TRBJ2-3; 8 nucleotides agree with TRBD1. The CDR3 consists of 17 residues. The germline CDR1 and CDR2 sequences are SGHDT and YYEEEE. Trimming at V came to 3 bases and at J to 7 bases, leaving 16 bases not matched to a gene. CDR3 protein: CASSSSTPGQDENTQYF. CDR3 DNA sequence: TGTGCCAGCAGCTCTTCAACCCCGGGACAGGACGAGAATACGCAGTATTTT.

The chain recombines TRBV12-3 or TRBV12-4 with TRBJ2-3; D might be TRBD1 (6 bases). The V gene lost 2 bases and the J gene lost 2 bases, with 17 bases spanning the gap. The CDR3 spans 17 residues. The CDR3, as DNA: TGTGCCAGCAGTTTACTCCCAGGGGCCCCCCACACAGATACGCAGTATTTT. Translation gives CASSLLPGAPHTDTQYF.

The chain has TRBV5-4 and TRBJ2-2; the match to TRBD2 covers 7 bases. CDR1 and CDR2 (germline): SGHNT, YYREEE (reference sequence). The CDR3 is made up of 15 amino acids. Trimming at V came to 2 bases and at J to 3 bases, leaving 4 bases not matched to a gene. DNA for the CDR3: TGTGCCAGCAGCTTAGTGCTAGCGGACACCGGGGAGCTGTTTTTT. Its protein is CASSLVLADTGELFF.

The chain is built from TRBV7-8 and TRBJ1-2; the D gene is possibly TRBD1 (6 bases). The CDR3 length is 13 residues. From germline, CDR1 is SGHVS and CDR2 FQNEAQ. V shed 5 bases and J shed 5 bases, with 12 bases lying between them. Written as DNA, the CDR3 is TGTGCCAGCAGCCCAGGGGTCGCATATGGCTACACCTTC. Protein sequence: CASSPGVAYGYTF.

This clonotype was counted once. The CDR3 sequence is CASSVGQGRDTQYF. CDR3 in DNA: TGTGCCAGCAGCGTAGGACAGGGAAGGGATACGCAGTATTTT. This chain links TRBV9 with TRBJ2-3, with TRBD1 matching over 7 bases. The CDR3 spans 14 residues. Germline-derived CDR1 and CDR2 are SGDLS and YYNGEE. V lost 0 bases, J lost 6 bases, and 4 bases stayed unmatched.

CDR3 nucleotide sequence: TGTGCCACCAGTGAAAGGGGACACTCTGTCGGCAATGAGCAGTTCTTC. This codes for CATSERGHSVGNEQFF. The chain links TRBV24-1 to TRBJ2-1; D might be TRBD1 (6 bases). The CDR3 contains 16 residues. V lost 4 bases and J lost 6, with 18 bases in between. Germline V gene data show CDR1 as KGHDR and CDR2 as SFDVKD.

The V gene is TRBV10-1, the J gene TRBJ2-3, with D hard to call. The length of the CDR3 is 14 residues. Trimming pared 2 bases from V and 1 base from J, leaving 7 bases between. CDR1 is WNHNN and CDR2 is SYGVQD in the germline V gene (reference sequence). CDR3 region: CASSEELGTDTQYF. The CDR3 DNA reads as TGCGCCAGCAGTGAGGAGTTAGGCACAGATACGCAGTATTTT.

CDR3 sequence reads: CSAATNEQFF. The CDR3 DNA sequence: TGCAGTGCCGCAACGAATGAGCAGTTCTTC. V usage is TRBV20-1 and J usage is TRBJ2-1; D not certain. The germline V and J ends were trimmed by 6 bases and 7 bases, with 7 bases remaining between them. The CDR3 runs 10 residues. Germline V gene data show CDR1 as DFQATT and CDR2 as SNEGSKA (reference sequence).

V is TRBV3-1 and J is TRBJ2-3, with D perhaps TRBD2 (6 bases). Trimming cost V 3 bases and J 1 base, with 14 bases left between them. The CDR3 spans 16 residues. Germline assignment: CDR1 LGHDT and CDR2 YNNKEL (reference sequence). The CDR3 coding sequence is TGTGCCAGCAGCCACCACAGACTAGATGGCACAGATACGCAGTATTTT. It is translated as CASSHHRLDGTDTQYF.

The chain couples TRBV6-5 to TRBJ2-1; 13 nucleotides match TRBD2. Germline CDR1 and CDR2: MNHEY and SVGAGI. V lost 0 bases, J lost 4 bases, and 6 bases stayed unmatched. The CDR3 length is 18 residues. The CDR3 here is CASSYSKPGLAGYNEQFF. In nucleotides, the CDR3 is TGTGCCAGCAGTTACTCGAAACCGGGACTAGCGGGATACAATGAGCAGTTCTTC.

The table lists this clonotype with a few counts. The rearrangement links TRBV5-1 to TRBJ2-7; D call uncertain. Germline CDR1 reads SGHRS; CDR2 reads YFSETQ. This CDR3 contains 13 residues. V lost 4 bases to trimming and J lost 0 bases, with 8 bases between them. The CDR3, as DNA: TGCGCCAGCAGCGGCTTGGGCTCCTACGAGCAGTACTTC. Encoded protein: CASSGLGSYEQYF.

Many counts were recorded for this clonotype. V usage is TRBV5-1 and J usage is TRBJ1-1, with D uncertain. The CDR3 length is 14 residues. Germline assignment: CDR1 SGHRS and CDR2 YFSETQ. The V end lost 0 bases, the J end lost 1 base, and 7 bases lay between the germline ends. CDR3 region: CASSLGVRNTEAFF. For the CDR3, the DNA is TGCGCCAGCAGCTTGGGGGTCCGGAACACTGAAGCTTTCTTT.

The V gene is TRBV29-1, the J gene TRBJ2-7; possibly TRBD1 for D (5 bases). CDR1 is SQVTM, CDR2 ANQGSEA, per germline. The CDR3 totals 10 residues. Trimming stripped 2 bases from V and 6 bases from J, with 5 bases between. The CDR3: CSVERGEQYF. The CDR3 DNA reads as TGCAGCGTTGAAAGGGGCGAGCAGTACTTC.